This T cell receptor (beta chain) was documented in a study of blood T cell repertoires in COVID-19. The CDR3 is made up of 14 amino acids. V lost 6 bases to trimming and J lost 0 bases, with 12 bases between them. CDR1 and CDR2 from the germline V gene are DFQATT and SNEGSKA (reference sequence). Sequencing was performed with immunoSEQ multiplex PCR; in TCRdb, only in-frame clones are kept and a portion is missing. This table holds some 250,000 clones, approximately 83% found once. V usage is TRBV20-1 and J usage is TRBJ2-4, with D maybe TRBD1 (5 bases). Sequenced input: PBMCs or T cells enriched from blood (not recorded which). The source is a woman aged 40-49 years with acute COVID-19. CDR3: CSASLGLAKNIQYF. The CDR3 DNA follows: TGCAGTGCCAGTCTGGGGCTAGCCAAAAACATTCAGTACTTC.